These 22 T cell receptor beta chains share one sample of origin, sequenced in a study of blood T cell repertoires in COVID-19. TCRdb's table, derived via immunoSEQ multiplex PCR, lists solely in-frame clones and lacks some. This sample has about 250,000 clones, with around 90% found just once. Sequencing input: peripheral blood. Receptors were obtained from a woman aged 40 to 50 who had recovered from COVID-19.

The chain is built from TRBV18 and TRBJ2-7, with TRBD2 identical over 11 bases. This CDR3 has 17 amino acids. Germline CDR1 reads KGHSH; CDR2 reads LQKENI. With V trimmed by 3 bases and J by 3 bases, 10 bases remained unmatched. The CDR3 region is CASSPEGKLAGVYEQYF. CDR3 sequence (DNA): TGTGCCAGCTCACCGGAGGGAAAACTAGCGGGAGTCTACGAGCAGTACTTC.

The chain carries TRBV11-2 and TRBJ1-2; TRBD1 matches at 7 bases. This CDR3 region has 13 residues. Germline V gene data show CDR1 as SGHAT and CDR2 as FQNNGV. V was clipped by 5 bases and J by 2 bases; unmatched bases: 2. The CDR3, as DNA: TGTGCCAGCAGCCCGACAGGGAACTATGGCTACACCTTC. As protein: CASSPTGNYGYTF.

The chain recombines TRBV4-2 with TRBJ2-2, with 7 bases identical to TRBD2. The CDR3 spans 18 residues. Looked up from germline, CDR1 is LGHNA and CDR2 is YNFKEQ. V was clipped by 4 bases and J by 4 bases; unmatched bases: 15. The DNA of the CDR3 is TGTGCCAGCAGCCTGGGACTAACAGATAAAACCGGCACCGGGGAGCTGTTTTTT. Translated: CASSLGLTDKTGTGELFF.

The rearrangement joins TRBV19 to TRBJ1-3, with D tentatively TRBD1 (5 bases). V was cut by 6 bases and J by 2 bases, with 11 bases left in between. CDR1 is LNHDA, CDR2 SQIVND, per germline (reference sequence). This CDR3 is 14 amino acids long. The CDR3 is CASRFQGAGNTIYF. The CDR3 DNA reads as TGTGCCAGTAGGTTTCAGGGTGCTGGAAACACCATATATTTT.

The rearrangement joins TRBV5-1 to TRBJ1-3; D call uncertain. Trimming cost V 0 bases and J 3 bases, with 13 bases left between them. The CDR3 is made up of 16 amino acids. Germline CDR1 SGHRS, CDR2 YFSETQ. This CDR3 is CASSLAPGTGGNTIYF. In DNA form, the CDR3 reads TGCGCCAGCAGCTTGGCGCCGGGAACGGGTGGAAACACCATATATTTT.

V usage is TRBV4-1 and J usage is TRBJ2-5; 7 nucleotides match TRBD2. CDR1 and CDR2 (germline): MGHRA, YSYEKL. The CDR3 totals 16 residues. The ends lost 4 bases at V and 2 bases at J; junction bases unmatched: 10. The CDR3 DNA is TGCGCCAGCAGCCGCCCGGGGCGGGAGAAACAAGAGACCCAGTACTTC. This translates into CASSRPGREKQETQYF.

This clone appeared a few times. The chain is built from TRBV5-4 and TRBJ2-1; a weak D match, TRBD1 (6 bases). V was shortened by 1 base and J by 4 bases, with 9 bases between the two germline ends. From germline, CDR1 is SGHNT and CDR2 YYREEE (reference sequence). This CDR3 has 14 amino acids. CDR3 residues: CASSLSGAYNEQFF. DNA of the CDR3: TGTGCCAGCAGCTTGTCAGGGGCTTACAATGAGCAGTTCTTC.

The chain has TRBV14 and TRBJ1-1, with no clear D. V shed 2 bases and J shed 1 base, with 8 bases lying between them. The CDR3 consists of 14 residues. The germline V gene encodes CDR1 SGHDN and CDR2 FVKESK. The CDR3: CASSQREPNTEAFF. CDR3 bases: TGTGCCAGCAGCCAAAGGGAGCCGAACACTGAAGCTTTCTTT. The whole variable domain, remainder taken from reference TRBV14 and TRBJ1-1, is EAGVTQFPSHSVIEKGQTVTLRCDPISGHDNLYWYRRVMGKEIKFLLHFVKESKQDESGMPNNRFLAERTGGTYSTLKVQPAELEDSGVYFCASSQREPNTEAFFGQGTRLTVV.

The V and J genes are TRBV11-3 and TRBJ1-1, with 7 nucleotides matching TRBD1. Trimming removed 4 bases from V and 7 bases from J; junction bases left unmatched: 3. The CDR3 length is 12 residues. CDR1 is SGHNT and CDR2 is YENEEA in the germline V gene. This CDR3 reads CASSSGTVEAFF. The CDR3 DNA reads as TGTGCCAGCAGCTCCGGGACAGTTGAAGCTTTCTTT. Full variable domain (missing parts from reference TRBV11-3 and TRBJ1-1): EAGVVQSPRYKIIEKKQPVAFWCNPISGHNTLYWYLQNLGQGPELLIRYENEEAVDDSQLPKDRFSAERLKGVDSTLKIQPAELGDSAVYLCASSSGTVEAFFGQGTRLTVV.

This chain uses TRBV12-3 or TRBV12-4 with TRBJ2-1; tentative D call: TRBD1 (6 bases). This CDR3 spans 12 amino acids. V was cut by 11 bases and J by 0 bases, with 8 bases left in between. The CDR3 region has the DNA TGTGCCCAGGGGAGCTCCTACAATGAGCAGTTCTTC. Translating gives CAQGSSYNEQFF.

This chain connects TRBV5-4 to TRBJ2-5; D remains unclear. The CDR3 spans 14 residues. The germline V gene has CDR1 SGHNT and CDR2 YYREEE (reference sequence). Trimming removed 0 bases from V and 2 bases from J, with 8 bases in between. The CDR3 region is CASSLAGSQETQYF. The CDR3 bases are TGTGCCAGCAGCTTGGCCGGGTCTCAAGAGACCCAGTACTTC.

The rearrangement uses TRBV18 and TRBJ2-3, with 11 bases lining up with TRBD2. The length of the CDR3 is 16 residues. From germline, CDR1 is KGHSH and CDR2 LQKENI. J lost 4 bases, V lost 2 bases, and 5 bases had no gene match. In nucleotides, the CDR3 is TGTGCCAGCTCACCATCTAGCGGGAGGACTGCAGATACGCAGTATTTT. Translating it yields CASSPSSGRTADTQYF.

This clone was detected only a few times. This chain links TRBV9 with TRBJ2-4; 9 nucleotides line up with TRBD2. This CDR3 spans 14 amino acids. The J segment lost 13 bases and the V segment lost 3 bases, leaving 11 bases of the junction unmatched. The germline gives CDR1 SGDLS, CDR2 YYNGEE. The CDR3 sequence: CASSEGLTSGQQYF. In DNA form, the CDR3 reads TGTGCCAGCAGCGAGGGCTTGACTAGCGGCCAACAGTACTTC.

The chain carries TRBV28 and TRBJ2-7, with a weak D call TRBD2 (5 bases). The CDR3 covers 14 residues. V lost 3 bases to trimming and J lost 4 bases, with 13 bases between them. CDR1 is MDHEN, CDR2 SYDVKM, per germline. The CDR3 here is CASSFSGFKYEQYF. CDR3 nucleotides: TGTGCCAGCAGTTTTTCGGGGTTTAAGTACGAGCAGTACTTC.

This chain joins TRBV4-2 and TRBJ1-5; D gene uncertain. The CDR3 sequence is 16 residues long. The V gene lost 2 bases and the J gene lost 5 bases, with 16 bases spanning the gap. Germline V gene sequence: CDR1 LGHNA, CDR2 YNFKEQ. CDR3 loop: CASSQYPGTEDQPQHF. The CDR3 coding sequence is TGTGCCAGCAGCCAATATCCGGGAACGGAAGATCAGCCCCAGCATTTT.

J is TRBJ1-2 and V is TRBV5-1, with 8 bases that match TRBD1. This CDR3 spans 13 amino acids. The germline CDR1 and CDR2 sequences are SGHRS and YFSETQ. V was clipped by 4 bases and J by 6 bases; unmatched bases: 5. CDR3 protein: CASSPEGQDGYTF. For the CDR3, the DNA is TGCGCCAGCAGCCCGGAGGGACAGGATGGCTACACCTTC.

The chain joins TRBV5-6 to TRBJ2-7, with 7 bases fitting TRBD2. The CDR3 runs to 12 residues. Looked up from germline, CDR1 is SGHDT and CDR2 is YYEEEE. Unmatched junction bases numbered 6, after V lost 6 bases and J lost 6 bases. The CDR3 DNA reads TGTGCCAGCAACTGGGGGGGAGGCGAGCAGTACTTC. It codes for CASNWGGGEQYF.

The rearrangement links TRBV5-4 to TRBJ2-3; tentative D call: TRBD1 (6 bases). The germline CDR1 and CDR2 sequences are SGHNT and YYREEE (reference sequence). The V end lost 6 bases, the J end lost 0 bases, and 17 bases lay between the germline ends. The CDR3 loop spans 16 amino acids. The CDR3 nucleotides are TGTGCCAGCACTCCCGGGACAACTCCTAGCACAGATACGCAGTATTTT. It encodes CASTPGTTPSTDTQYF. The full variable domain, completed using reference TRBV5-4 and TRBJ2-3, is ETGVTQSPTHLIKTRGQQVTLRCSSQSGHNTVSWYQQALGQGPQFIFQYYREEENGRGNFPPRFSGLQFPNYSSELNVNALELDDSALYLCASTPGTTPSTDTQYFGPGTRLTVL.

The gene calls are TRBV30 and TRBJ2-1; 7 nucleotides agree with TRBD2. Germline V gives CDR1 GTSNPN, CDR2 SVGIG (reference sequence). The trim removed 7 bases at V and 4 bases at J, leaving 13 bases unmatched. CDR3 length: 15 residues. The CDR3 spells CASYGAGVVYNEQFF. The CDR3 region has the DNA TGTGCCTCCTATGGGGCGGGAGTAGTTTACAATGAGCAGTTCTTC.

This rearrangement joins TRBV27 to TRBJ2-3, with D maybe TRBD2 (6 bases). The CDR3 covers 13 residues. Germline V gene lookup returns CDR1 MNHEY and CDR2 SMNVEV (reference sequence). Trimming stripped 4 bases from V and 14 bases from J, with 19 bases between. The CDR3 sequence: CASSSAYETRVYF. DNA for the CDR3: TGTGCCAGCAGTTCCGCCTACGAGACTAGGGTGTATTTT.

The chain combines TRBV10-3 with TRBJ1-2; 7 bases align to TRBD1. The trim removed 6 bases at V and 9 bases at J, leaving 13 bases unmatched. This CDR3 is built from 14 residues. Germline V gene data show CDR1 as ENHRY and CDR2 as SYGVKD. CDR3 sequence: CAISAGTAEGSYTF. CDR3 nucleotide sequence: TGTGCCATCAGCGCTGGGACAGCCGAGGGGAGCTACACCTTC.

The chain combines TRBV19 with TRBJ2-4, with TRBD2 matching over 8 bases. V trimming: 5 bases; J trimming: 4 bases; junction bases outside the gene matches: 10. CDR1 and CDR2 (germline): LNHDA, SQIVND (reference sequence). CDR3 length: 16 amino acids. CDR3 nucleotide sequence: TGTGCCAGTAGTGGCGGGCAGGTAGCGGGAAAAAACATTCAGTACTTC. It is translated as CASSGGQVAGKNIQYF. The whole variable domain, remainder taken from reference TRBV19 and TRBJ2-4, is DGGITQSPKYLFRKEGQNVTLSCEQNLNHDAMYWYRQDPGQGLRLIYYSQIVNDFQKGDIAEGYSVSREKKESFPLTVTSAQKNPTAFYLCASSGGQVAGKNIQYFGAGTRLSVL.